The clone carrying this TCR beta chain was counted between two and nine times. Its antigen is still unknown. Amplification of TCR beta CDR3 regions was performed using RNA transcripts as template. During a first-round RT-PCR of the TCR CDR3, the HTBI primer set was used. TCRdb reanalysed the multiplex PCR reads using MiXCR and keeps one entry per CDR3 protein. This sample has approximately 410,000 distinct CDR3 sequences, with roughly 15% found just once. The data were taken from a study of T cells in Graves' hyperthyroidism and ophthalmopathy. Study-level findings and limits: Most expanded thyroid clonotypes above 0.001 also appeared in blood.

Diagnostic decisions used clinical symptoms, serum thyroxine and TRAb, thyroid ultrasound and orbital computed tomography. Sequenced: blood. The clonotype was recovered from a woman between 18 and 30 years old with Graves' hyperthyroidism.

Here the CDR3 DNA reads TGTGCCTGGAGAAGGAAAGAACAAGAGACCCAGTACTTC. It yields the protein CAWRRKEQETQYF. This chain connects TRBV30 to TRBJ2-5; no firm D call. Germline V gives CDR1 GTSNPN, CDR2 SVGIG (reference sequence). This CDR3 region has 13 residues. V lost 3 bases and J 2 bases, leaving 10 bases between the germline ends.